A single sample is the source of the 24 T cell receptor beta chains below, sequenced in a study of T cells in Graves' hyperthyroidism and ophthalmopathy. The CDR3 regions of TCR beta were amplified from RNA transcripts. HTBI primers drove first-round RT-PCR of the TCR CDR3. MiXCR, run by TCRdb on the multiplex PCR reads, gives a single entry per CDR3 protein. Of roughly 840,000 distinct CDR3 sequences listed, around 39% were seen once; the top ten hold about 9%. The specimen sequenced was blood. The receptors here all came from a man aged 18-30 years with Graves' hyperthyroidism.

This clonotype was seen a handful of times. J is TRBJ1-1 and V is TRBV12-3 or TRBV12-4; weak D call: TRBD1 (6 bases). The V and J ends lost 5 bases and 1 base respectively, with 11 bases between them. The CDR3 is made up of 14 amino acids. CDR3 protein: CASSVNRANTEAFF. In DNA form, the CDR3 reads TGTGCCAGCAGTGTGAACAGGGCGAACACTGAAGCTTTCTTT.

The sample holds many counts of this clonotype. This rearrangement joins TRBV2 to TRBJ2-7, with D hard to call. Trimming cost V 4 bases and J 4 bases, with 11 bases left between them. Germline V gene lookup returns CDR1 SNHLY and CDR2 FYNNEI. This CDR3 spans 13 amino acids. CDR3 sequence (DNA): TGTGCCAGCAGTGTCGGACCCAAGTACGAGCAGTACTTC. It is translated as CASSVGPKYEQYF.

The chain recombines TRBV13 with TRBJ1-6; D might be TRBD1 (6 bases). The CDR3 sequence is 14 residues long. V gave up 0 bases and J gave up 11 bases, with 11 bases separating them. CDR1 PRHDT and CDR2 FYEKMQ come from the germline V gene (reference sequence). CDR3 loop: CASSLGGGNPPLHF. The CDR3 DNA reads as TGTGCCAGCAGCTTAGGCGGGGGCAATCCACCCCTCCACTTT.

The rearrangement uses TRBV19 and TRBJ2-2; TRBD1 is a possible D gene (6 bases). Germline V gene lookup returns CDR1 LNHDA and CDR2 SQIVND (reference sequence). This CDR3 contains 15 residues. Trimming left V 6 bases short and J 5 bases short, with 16 bases between. The CDR3 bases are TGTGCCAGTAGCCGACAGAGTAGGGGGACCGGGGAGCTGTTTTTT. Translation gives CASSRQSRGTGELFF.

This chain uses TRBV28 with TRBJ2-5; possibly TRBD2 for D (6 bases). V lost 6 bases and J lost 6, with 11 bases in between. The CDR3 is made up of 12 amino acids. Per germline, CDR1 MDHEN and CDR2 SYDVKM. CDR3 in amino acids: CASSPGVQTQYF. The DNA for the CDR3 is TGTGCCAGCAGCCCGGGGGTACAGACCCAGTACTTC. The whole variable domain, filled in from reference TRBV28 and TRBJ2-5, reads DVKVTQSSRYLVKRTGEKVFLECVQDMDHENMFWYRQDPGLGLRLIYFSYDVKMKEKGDIPEGYSVSREKKERFSLILESASTNQTSMYLCASSPGVQTQYFGPGTRLLVL.

The genes are TRBV12-3 or TRBV12-4 and TRBJ1-1; tentatively, D is TRBD1 (5 bases). Trimming stripped 4 bases from V and 9 bases from J, with 12 bases between. This CDR3 region has 12 residues. As DNA, the CDR3 is TGTGCCAGCAGTTGGGACTCCGGGAAAGCTTTCTTT. This gives the protein CASSWDSGKAFF.

The rearrangement joins TRBV4-1 to TRBJ1-5, with a possible D match to TRBD1 (6 bases). V was cut by 3 bases and J by 9 bases, with 15 bases left in between. In germline, CDR1 is MGHRA, CDR2 YSYEKL. The CDR3 runs 14 residues. Here the CDR3 reads CASSQGGGRGPQHF. The CDR3 DNA reads as TGCGCCAGCAGCCAGGGGGGGGGCCGGGGGCCCCAGCATTTT.

This clonotype was seen a handful of times. In DNA, the CDR3 is TGTGCCAGCAGTTACACGCAGGGCCTGAATGGCTACACCTTC. Its protein product is CASSYTQGLNGYTF. The V and J genes are TRBV6-1 and TRBJ1-2, with a weak D call TRBD1 (5 bases). Germline lookup yields CDR1 MNHNS and CDR2 SASEGT. V was shortened by 5 bases and J by 6 bases, with 16 bases between the two germline ends. The CDR3 loop spans 14 amino acids.

There are many counts of this clonotype. V usage is TRBV12-3 or TRBV12-4 and J usage is TRBJ2-7; D might be TRBD1 (6 bases). V shed 4 bases and J shed 5 bases, with 12 bases lying between them. This CDR3 has 13 residues. The CDR3 spells CASSSTGTNEQYF. The CDR3 DNA reads as TGTGCCAGCAGTTCCACAGGGACGAACGAGCAGTACTTC.

This clonotype was detected ten times or more. CDR3 DNA sequence: TGCAGCGTCGTAAGGGGAGACTCCTACGAGCAGTACTTC. Amino acids: CSVVRGDSYEQYF. The chain joins TRBV29-1 to TRBJ2-7; D may be TRBD1 or TRBD2 (5 bases each). Germline assignment: CDR1 SQVTM and CDR2 ANQGSEA. The CDR3 is made up of 13 amino acids. The V and J ends lost 6 bases and 0 bases respectively, with 12 bases between them.

This clonotype occurred a few times. The V gene is TRBV20-1, the J gene TRBJ2-7; TRBD1 or TRBD2 may be the D gene (5 bases each). The CDR3 loop spans 11 amino acids. V shed 7 bases and J shed 4 bases, with 11 bases lying between them. CDR1 is DFQATT and CDR2 is SNEGSKA in the germline V gene (reference sequence). CDR3 sequence reads: CSGTGLYEQYF. CDR3 nucleotide sequence: TGCAGTGGGACGGGGCTTTACGAGCAGTACTTC.

The genes are TRBV25-1 and TRBJ1-1, with D perhaps matching TRBD1 (6 bases). The length of the CDR3 is 13 residues. Germline V gene sequence: CDR1 MGHDK, CDR2 SYGVNS. V lost 8 bases to trimming and J lost 2 bases, with 12 bases between them. CDR3 region: CASLGQTNTEAFF. CDR3 in DNA: TGTGCCAGCCTCGGACAGACTAACACTGAAGCTTTCTTT.

This clonotype was recorded at least ten times. The CDR3 sequence: CASKTGTGDEKLFF. The CDR3 DNA is TGTGCCAGCAAGACCGGGACAGGGGATGAAAAACTGTTTTTT. The rearrangement joins TRBV2 to TRBJ1-4; 10 bases line up with TRBD1. This CDR3 has 14 amino acids. Per germline, CDR1 SNHLY and CDR2 FYNNEI. J gave up 6 bases and V 7 bases, and 5 bases lay outside the gene matches.

V and J are TRBV5-1 and TRBJ2-7; D is unclear. Trimming cost V 4 bases and J 5 bases, with 22 bases left between them. Germline-derived CDR1 and CDR2 are SGHRS and YFSETQ. The CDR3 contains 16 residues. The CDR3 nucleotides read TGCGCCAGCAGCCAACTGGAGACCGCCCTCCAGCACGAGCAGTACTTC. Its protein product is CASSQLETALQHEQYF.

This clonotype was seen ten or more times. CDR3 sequence: CATSREGHGSSPLHF. The CDR3 region has the DNA TGTGCCACCAGCAGAGAGGGACACGGATCCTCACCCCTCCACTTT. The chain is built from TRBV15 and TRBJ1-6; maybe TRBD1 (6 bases). The length of the CDR3 is 15 residues. From germline, CDR1 is LNHNV and CDR2 YYDKDF (reference sequence). The V end was cut by 0 bases, the J end by 10 bases, with 13 bases between.

J is TRBJ1-5 and V is TRBV15, with 8 bases matching TRBD1. V shed 1 base, J shed 14 bases, and the junction held 10 bases outside the gene matches. The CDR3 sequence is 14 residues long. From germline, CDR1 is LNHNV and CDR2 YYDKDF (reference sequence). Written as DNA, the CDR3 is TGTGCCACCAGCAGAGGTACGACAGGGGAGGTCGAGCATTTT. Its protein product is CATSRGTTGEVEHF.

The V gene is TRBV15, the J gene TRBJ1-4; 10 bases map to TRBD1. Germline V gene sequence: CDR1 LNHNV, CDR2 YYDKDF (reference sequence). The CDR3 consists of 13 residues. Germline trimming cut 8 bases from V and 8 bases from J; bases unmatched to any gene: 5. The CDR3 nucleotides read TGTGCCACCCTGGGGACAGGGGAGGAAAAACTGTTTTTT. This gives the protein CATLGTGEEKLFF.

There are many counts of this clonotype. The chain recombines TRBV20-1 with TRBJ2-7, with D possibly called TRBD1 or TRBD2 (6 bases each). Germline V gives CDR1 DFQATT, CDR2 SNEGSKA (reference sequence). The CDR3 consists of 13 residues. Between the trimmed V and J ends, which lost 0 bases and 5 bases, there was a span of 11 bases. In nucleotides, the CDR3 is TGCAGTGCTAGAGATGGGGGGACAAACGAGCAGTACTTC. The encoded protein is CSARDGGTNEQYF.

This rearrangement joins TRBV2 to TRBJ2-5; D possibly corresponds to TRBD1 (6 bases). The CDR3 runs 10 residues. Trimming took off 8 bases at V and 5 bases at J, with 6 bases between the two ends. Germline CDR1 and CDR2: SNHLY and FYNNEI. DNA for the CDR3: TGTGCCAGCGACAGGGAGACCCAGTACTTC. Its protein product is CASDRETQYF.

The chain is built from TRBV2 and TRBJ2-2; 8 bases map to TRBD1. This CDR3 has 14 amino acids. The ends lost 9 bases at V and 4 bases at J; junction bases unmatched: 7. Germline values: CDR1 SNHLY, CDR2 FYNNEI. The CDR3 protein is CASRDRGGTGELFF. The CDR3 DNA reads as TGTGCCAGTCGAGACAGGGGAGGCACCGGGGAGCTGTTTTTT.

A note on this clonotype: One junction end disagrees with the germline gene, perhaps due to a read error. This chain uses TRBV7-9 with TRBJ2-7; maybe TRBD2 (7 bases). The CDR3 loop spans 14 amino acids. Germline lookup yields CDR1 SEHNR and CDR2 FQNEAQ (reference sequence). CDR3 residues: CTSSQGGGGSEQYF. The CDR3 DNA reads as TGTACCAGCAGCCAAGGGGGAGGGGGATCCGAGCAGTACTTC.

This clonotype came up a few times. V gene TRBV20-1 combines with J gene TRBJ1-3; a possible D gene is TRBD1 (6 bases). The V and J ends lost 1 base and 4 bases respectively, with 11 bases between them. The CDR3 is made up of 14 amino acids. Germline CDR1 reads DFQATT; CDR2 reads SNEGSKA (reference sequence). CDR3: CSARVAGGGNTIYF. The CDR3 DNA follows: TGCAGTGCTAGAGTCGCGGGGGGCGGAAACACCATATATTTT.

The rearrangement joins TRBV11-3 to TRBJ1-1; D not resolved. This CDR3 contains 14 residues. V was pared by 2 bases and J by 0 bases, with 7 bases between. Germline V gene data show CDR1 as SGHNT and CDR2 as YENEEA. As DNA, the CDR3 is TGTGCCAGCAGCTTATCCCACATGAACACTGAAGCTTTCTTT. Its protein is CASSLSHMNTEAFF.

The chain has TRBV10-2 and TRBJ1-2; 10 nucleotides match TRBD1. Germline V gives CDR1 WSHSY, CDR2 SAAADI. With V trimmed by 6 bases and J by 7 bases, 5 bases remained unmatched. The CDR3 covers 13 residues. The DNA of the CDR3 is TGCGCCAGCAGAGCCGGGACAGGGGTTGGCTACACCTTC. Amino acid sequence: CASRAGTGVGYTF.